This is a list of T cell receptor beta chains from one sample in a study of blood T cell repertoires in COVID-19. Repertoires were generated with immunoSEQ multiplex PCR, while TCRdb's copy carries only in-frame clones and drops some. The sample records 59,000 or so clones, roughly 79% being singletons. Sequenced input: peripheral blood. The receptor set was obtained from a woman older than 75 with active or convalescent COVID-19. Both conserved end residues are part of each CDR3. D genes are given only for firm matches. Expanded clones are given a class, and other clones once, few, many or no size at all.

d_call j_call clone_size v_call cdr3_aa cdr3_nt
NA TRBJ1-1 few TRBV7-2 CASSPTAGVNPEAFF TGTGCCAGCAGCCCGACGGCGGGGGTTAATCCTGAAGCTTTCTTT
NA TRBJ1-1 NA TRBV28 CASSSRLRAFF TGTGCCAGCAGTTCCAGGTTGAGAGCTTTCTTT
NA TRBJ2-5 medium-sized TRBV7-9 CASAWGRGDIETQYF TGTGCCAGCGCCTGGGGCAGGGGTGATATCGAGACCCAGTACTTC
NA TRBJ2-3 once TRBV7-2 CASSPTGDTQYF TGTGCCAGCAGCCCCACAGGAGATACGCAGTATTTT
NA TRBJ2-5 once TRBV5-6 CASMLDAGTQYF TGTGCCAGCATGCTAGACGCGGGGACCCAGTACTTC
TRBD1 TRBJ2-1 NA TRBV5-4 CASSPGQGSYNEQFF TGTGCCAGCAGCCCTGGACAGGGTTCGTACAATGAGCAGTTCTTC
NA TRBJ1-1 NA TRBV18 CASSGSGMNTEAFF TGTGCCAGCTCCGGCAGCGGGATGAACACTGAAGCTTTCTTT
TRBD1 TRBJ2-7 NA TRBV18 CASSNSGTGVYEQYF TGTGCCAGCTCAAATTCCGGGACAGGGGTCTACGAGCAGTACTTC
TRBD2 TRBJ2-1 NA TRBV7-9 CASSFGGGAYNEQFF TGTGCCAGCAGCTTTGGCGGGGGGGCCTACAATGAGCAGTTCTTC
TRBD2 TRBJ2-3 few TRBV19 CASSMGTSGGADSDTQYF TGTGCCAGTAGTATGGGGACTAGCGGGGGGGCCGATTCGGATACGCAGTATTTT
NA TRBJ2-5 once TRBV7-2 CASSLVGGAETQYF TGTGCCAGCAGCTTAGTTGGCGGGGCGGAGACCCAGTACTTC
NA TRBJ2-1 NA TRBV5-1 CASSLVDNEQFF TGCGCCAGCAGCTTGGTCGACAATGAGCAGTTCTTC
TRBD1 TRBJ2-2 NA TRBV24-1 CATSDLQGAPGELFF TGTGCCACCAGTGATCTCCAGGGGGCGCCCGGGGAGCTGTTTTTT
NA TRBJ1-2 NA TRBV28 CASSLRGLGGYTF TGTGCCAGCAGCCTGAGGGGACTGGGAGGCTACACCTTC
TRBD2 TRBJ2-1 NA TRBV5-4 CASSLVAGGGNEQFF TGTGCCAGCAGCTTGGTGGCGGGGGGAGGCAATGAGCAGTTCTTC
TRBD1 TRBJ1-1 NA TRBV28 CASSPSRDRGPEAFF TGTGCCAGCAGTCCTAGCCGGGACAGGGGACCTGAAGCTTTCTTT
TRBD1 TRBJ1-1 once TRBV24-1 CATRGQGNTEAFF TGTGCCACCAGAGGACAGGGGAACACTGAAGCTTTCTTT
NA TRBJ1-2 NA TRBV5-1 CASSPSGGYGYTF TGCGCCAGCAGCCCCTCCGGCGGCTATGGCTACACCTTC
NA TRBJ2-5 NA TRBV2 CASSDIPGQGSQETQYF TGTGCCAGCAGTGATATCCCGGGTCAGGGGAGCCAAGAGACCCAGTACTTC
NA TRBJ2-7 few TRBV11-2 CASVGVPWEQYF TGTGCCAGCGTGGGAGTTCCCTGGGAGCAGTACTTC
TRBD1 TRBJ1-1 NA TRBV7-9 CASSWGTGGNTEAFF TGTGCCAGCAGCTGGGGGACAGGGGGGAACACTGAAGCTTTCTTT
NA TRBJ1-5 NA TRBV3-1/TRBV3-2 CASSQDREDQPQHF TGTGCCAGCAGCCAAGATCGAGAGGATCAGCCCCAGCATTTT
NA TRBJ1-1 NA TRBV11-2 CASSLVGSLRPGTEAFF TGTGCCAGCAGCTTAGTCGGGTCGCTACGCCCCGGCACTGAAGCTTTCTTT
NA TRBJ2-7 NA TRBV6-5 CASSYAPDSSYEQYF TGTGCCAGCAGTTACGCCCCCGACAGCTCCTACGAGCAGTACTTC
TRBD1 TRBJ1-2 NA TRBV10-3 CAISDLRQGAFYGYTF TGTGCCATCAGTGACCTCAGGCAGGGGGCCTTCTATGGCTACACCTTC
NA TRBJ2-7 NA TRBV28 CASRPGPLPEQYF TGTGCCAGCAGACCCGGTCCTCTCCCCGAGCAGTACTTC
NA TRBJ1-1 NA TRBV6-5 CASSYYWGGSDAEAFF TGTGCCAGCAGTTACTATTGGGGGGGTTCGGACGCTGAAGCTTTCTTT
TRBD1 TRBJ1-2 few TRBV3-1/TRBV3-2 CASSPPLTGARGYTF TGTGCCAGCAGCCCGCCGCTTACAGGGGCCCGTGGCTACACCTTC
NA TRBJ1-1 NA TRBV5-6 CASNNLGEMNTEAFF TGTGCCAGCAACAACCTAGGAGAGATGAACACTGAAGCTTTCTTT
NA TRBJ2-1 NA TRBV19 CASSMGLPPNEQFF TGTGCCAGTAGTATGGGACTCCCGCCCAATGAGCAGTTCTTC
NA TRBJ2-3 NA TRBV5-1 CASSLAFSRSQTATDTQYF TGCGCCAGCAGCTTGGCGTTCTCTCGGAGCCAAACCGCCACAGATACGCAGTATTTT
TRBD1 TRBJ1-5 NA TRBV28 CASSFDREEGQPQHF TGTGCCAGCAGTTTTGACAGGGAGGAAGGTCAGCCCCAGCATTTT
NA TRBJ2-7 NA TRBV30 CAWKPSSRSPPSYEQYF TGTGCCTGGAAACCCTCCTCCCGGTCACCACCCTCCTACGAGCAGTACTTC
TRBD2 TRBJ2-1 NA TRBV5-1 CASSSPLAGGHNEQFF TGCGCCAGCAGCTCCCCCCTAGCGGGGGGCCACAATGAGCAGTTCTTC
NA TRBJ1-2 NA TRBV12-3/TRBV12-4 CASSPQNYGYTF TGTGCCAGCAGCCCCCAGAACTATGGCTACACCTTC
NA TRBJ1-4 few TRBV5-1 CASSLSGTNEKLFF TGCGCCAGCAGCTTGTCGGGGACTAATGAAAAACTGTTTTTT
TRBD1 TRBJ1-5 many TRBV2 CASSGTGGSNQPQHF TGTGCCAGCAGTGGGACAGGGGGTAGCAATCAGCCCCAGCATTTT
NA TRBJ1-1 few TRBV29-1 CSGSRGTEAFF TGCAGCGGAAGCCGGGGCACTGAAGCTTTCTTT
NA TRBJ1-3 NA TRBV4-3 CASSQDSLNSGNTIYF TGCGCCAGCAGCCAAGATAGCCTCAACTCTGGAAACACCATATATTTT
NA TRBJ1-1 NA TRBV5-1 CASSLGAGTEAFF TGCGCCAGCAGCTTGGGGGCGGGTACTGAAGCTTTCTTT
NA TRBJ2-1 NA TRBV11-1 CASSLGRANNEQFF TGTGCCAGCAGCTTAGGCCGAGCTAACAATGAGCAGTTCTTC
NA TRBJ2-7 NA TRBV28 CASSPPFQYYEQYF TGTGCCAGCAGTCCCCCCTTCCAGTACTACGAGCAGTACTTC